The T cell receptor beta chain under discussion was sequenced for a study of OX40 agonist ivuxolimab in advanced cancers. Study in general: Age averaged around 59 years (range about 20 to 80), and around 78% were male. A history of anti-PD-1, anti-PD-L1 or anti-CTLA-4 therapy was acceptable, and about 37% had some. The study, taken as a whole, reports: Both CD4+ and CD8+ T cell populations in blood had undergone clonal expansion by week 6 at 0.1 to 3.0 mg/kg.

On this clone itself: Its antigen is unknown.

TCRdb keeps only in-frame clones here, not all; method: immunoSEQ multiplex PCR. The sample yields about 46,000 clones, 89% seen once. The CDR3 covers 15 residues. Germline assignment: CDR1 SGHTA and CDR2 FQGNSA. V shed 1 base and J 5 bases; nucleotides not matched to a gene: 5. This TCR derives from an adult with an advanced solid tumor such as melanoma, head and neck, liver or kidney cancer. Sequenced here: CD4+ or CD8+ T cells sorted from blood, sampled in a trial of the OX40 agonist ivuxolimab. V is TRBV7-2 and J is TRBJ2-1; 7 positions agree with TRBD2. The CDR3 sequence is CASSLDRGVNNEQFF. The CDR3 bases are TGTGCCAGCAGCTTAGATCGGGGGGTGAACAATGAGCAGTTCTTC.